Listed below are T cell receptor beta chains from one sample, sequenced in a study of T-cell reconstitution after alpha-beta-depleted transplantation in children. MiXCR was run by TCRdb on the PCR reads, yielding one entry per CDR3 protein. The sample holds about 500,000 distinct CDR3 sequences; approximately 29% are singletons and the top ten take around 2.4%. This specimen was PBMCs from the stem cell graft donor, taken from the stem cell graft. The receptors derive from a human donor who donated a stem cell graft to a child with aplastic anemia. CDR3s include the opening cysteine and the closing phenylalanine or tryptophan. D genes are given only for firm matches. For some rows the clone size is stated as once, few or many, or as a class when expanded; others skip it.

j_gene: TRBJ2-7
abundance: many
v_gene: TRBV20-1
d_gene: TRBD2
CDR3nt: TGCAGTGCGGGAGCGGGAGGGCCGAACGAGCAGTACTTC
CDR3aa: CSAGAGGPNEQYF

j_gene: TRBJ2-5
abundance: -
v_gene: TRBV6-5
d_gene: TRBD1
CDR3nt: TGTGCCAGCAGTTTTGGACAGGGACTGGAGACCCAGTACTTC
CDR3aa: CASSFGQGLETQYF

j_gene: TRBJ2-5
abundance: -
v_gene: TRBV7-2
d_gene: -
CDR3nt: TGTGCCAGCAGCTTACCGGATGCCCAAGAGACCCAGTACTTC
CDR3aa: CASSLPDAQETQYF

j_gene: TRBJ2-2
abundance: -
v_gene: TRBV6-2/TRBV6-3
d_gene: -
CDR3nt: TGTGCCAGCAGTTACTCGAACCTAGCTGCTGTGAACACCGGGGAGCTGTTTTTT
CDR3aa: CASSYSNLAAVNTGELFF

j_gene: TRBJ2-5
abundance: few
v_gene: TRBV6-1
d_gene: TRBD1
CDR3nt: TGTGCCACCACCGGGACAGCAAAAGAGACCCAGTACTTC
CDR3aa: CATTGTAKETQYF

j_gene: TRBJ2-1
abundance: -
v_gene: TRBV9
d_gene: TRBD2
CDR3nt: TGTGCCAGCAGCGTAGTACCTAGCGGGAGGGCCTTTCCTGGTGAGCAGTTCTTC
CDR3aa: CASSVVPSGRAFPGEQFF

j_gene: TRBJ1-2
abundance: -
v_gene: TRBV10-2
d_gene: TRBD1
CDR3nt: TGCGCCAGCAGTGATTCCGGGACAGGAAGGGGCTACACCTTC
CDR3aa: CASSDSGTGRGYTF

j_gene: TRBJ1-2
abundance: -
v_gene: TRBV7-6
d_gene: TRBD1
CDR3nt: TGTGCCAGCAGCGAGAGGACAGGGGGCGATATCTATGGCTACACCTTC
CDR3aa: CASSERTGGDIYGYTF

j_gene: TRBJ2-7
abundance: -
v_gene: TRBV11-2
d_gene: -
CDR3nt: TGTGCCAGCAGCCGGATTACCGACAGCCCTTACGAGCAGTACTTC
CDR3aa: CASSRITDSPYEQYF

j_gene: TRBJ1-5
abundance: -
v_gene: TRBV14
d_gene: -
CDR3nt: TGTGCCAGCAGACAATCTACGGTGGGGCCCCAGCATTTT
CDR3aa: CASRQSTVGPQHF

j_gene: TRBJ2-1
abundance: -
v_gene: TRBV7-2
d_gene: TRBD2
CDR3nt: TGTGCCAGTGGCACTAGCGGGAGTGGTGAGCAGTTCTTC
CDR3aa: CASGTSGSGEQFF

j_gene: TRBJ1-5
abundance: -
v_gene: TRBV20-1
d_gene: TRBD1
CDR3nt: TGCAGTGCCCTATCAATCCCGGGACAGAGTAGCAATCAGCCCCAGCATTTT
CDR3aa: CSALSIPGQSSNQPQHF

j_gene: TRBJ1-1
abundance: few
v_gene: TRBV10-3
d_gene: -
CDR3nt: TGTGCCATCAGTGAGGGCTCGAACACTGAAGCTTTCTTT
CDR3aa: CAISEGSNTEAFF

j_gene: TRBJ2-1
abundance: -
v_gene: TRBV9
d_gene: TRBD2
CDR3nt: TGTGCCAGCAGCGTATCAGCGGGATACTACAATGAGCAGTTCTTC
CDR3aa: CASSVSAGYYNEQFF

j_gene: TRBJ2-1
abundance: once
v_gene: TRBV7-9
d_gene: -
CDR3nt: TGTGCCAGCAGCCCCGGAGTGGGGTTAAATGAGCAGTTCTTC
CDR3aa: CASSPGVGLNEQFF

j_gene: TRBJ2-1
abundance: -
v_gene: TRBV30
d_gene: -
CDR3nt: TGTGCCTGGAACCGGGAGTGGGGCAATGAGCAGTTCTTC
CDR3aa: CAWNREWGNEQFF

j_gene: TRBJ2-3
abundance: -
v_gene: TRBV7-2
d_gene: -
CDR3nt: TGTGCCAGCAGGACAATGCGGAGCACAGATACGCAGTATTTT
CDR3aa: CASRTMRSTDTQYF

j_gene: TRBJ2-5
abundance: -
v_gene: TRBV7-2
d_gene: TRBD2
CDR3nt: TGTGCCAGCAGATACGGGGGACTAGCGGGAGGCCCCGAGACCCAGTACTTC
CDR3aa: CASRYGGLAGGPETQYF

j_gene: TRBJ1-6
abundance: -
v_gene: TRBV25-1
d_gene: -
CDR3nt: TGTGCCAGCAGTGAATATTGGCAGGGACCTAATTCACCCCTCCACTTT
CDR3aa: CASSEYWQGPNSPLHF

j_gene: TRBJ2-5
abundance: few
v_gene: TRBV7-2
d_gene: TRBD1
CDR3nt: TGTGCCAGCAGCCCGTGGACAGGGGACTATCAAGAGACCCAGTACTTC
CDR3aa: CASSPWTGDYQETQYF

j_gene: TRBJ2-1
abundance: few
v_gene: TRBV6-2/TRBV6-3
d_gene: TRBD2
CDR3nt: TGTGCCAGCAGTTACTCGACTAGCGGGAGTGGCAATGAGCAGTTCTTC
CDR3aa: CASSYSTSGSGNEQFF

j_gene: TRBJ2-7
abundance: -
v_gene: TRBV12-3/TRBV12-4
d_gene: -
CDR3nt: TGTGCCAGCACCCTAGGGGGCCGGGGGAGGGCCCAAATGGAGCAGTACTTC
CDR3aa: CASTLGGRGRAQMEQYF

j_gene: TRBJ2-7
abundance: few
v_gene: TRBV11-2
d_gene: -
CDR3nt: TGTGCCAGCAGCCATCCGACCAGCGGAGCCTACGAGCAGTACTTC
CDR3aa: CASSHPTSGAYEQYF

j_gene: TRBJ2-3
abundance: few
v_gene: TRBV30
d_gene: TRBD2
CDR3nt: TGTGCCTGGAGTGAGGGGACTAGTGCAGATACGCAGTATTTT
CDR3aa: CAWSEGTSADTQYF

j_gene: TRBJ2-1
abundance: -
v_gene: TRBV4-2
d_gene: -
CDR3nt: TGTGCCAGCAGCCGTTGGGGTGGCGGAGATGGGGATGAGCAGTTCTTC
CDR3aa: CASSRWGGGDGDEQFF

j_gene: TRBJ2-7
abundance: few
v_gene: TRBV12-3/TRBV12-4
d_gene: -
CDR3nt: TGTGCCAGCAGTCTAGCGACAGGGTATTACGAGCAGTACTTC
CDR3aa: CASSLATGYYEQYF

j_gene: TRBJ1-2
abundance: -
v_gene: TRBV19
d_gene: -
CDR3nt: TGTGCCAGTAGTACTCGGGCCCTCGATGGCTACACCTTC
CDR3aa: CASSTRALDGYTF

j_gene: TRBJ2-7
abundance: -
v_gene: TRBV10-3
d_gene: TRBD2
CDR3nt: TGTGCCATCAGTGAATCCAGCGGGGGACCCTACGAGCAGTACTTC
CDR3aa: CAISESSGGPYEQYF

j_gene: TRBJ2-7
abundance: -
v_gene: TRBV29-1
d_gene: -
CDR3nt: TGCAGCGCCGGACATCGCGAGCAGTACTTC
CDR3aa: CSAGHREQYF

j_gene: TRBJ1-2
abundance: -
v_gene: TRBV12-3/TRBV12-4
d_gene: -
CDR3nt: TGTGCCAGCAGTCCGGACGGAGTGTATGGCTACACCTTC
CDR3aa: CASSPDGVYGYTF

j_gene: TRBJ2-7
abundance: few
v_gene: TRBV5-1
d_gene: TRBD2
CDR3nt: TGCGCCAGCAGCCAACTAGCGGGAGAGTGGGTCGAGCAGTACTTC
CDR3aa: CASSQLAGEWVEQYF

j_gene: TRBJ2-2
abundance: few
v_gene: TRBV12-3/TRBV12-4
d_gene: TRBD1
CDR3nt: TGTGCCAGCAACCCCGGGACAGGGGCCACCGGGGAGCTGTTTTTT
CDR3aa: CASNPGTGATGELFF

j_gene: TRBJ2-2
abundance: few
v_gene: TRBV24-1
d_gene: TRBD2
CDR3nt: TGTGCCACCAGTACTCCCGCCGGGACTAGCGGGGGCGGGGAGCTGTTTTTT
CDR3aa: CATSTPAGTSGGGELFF

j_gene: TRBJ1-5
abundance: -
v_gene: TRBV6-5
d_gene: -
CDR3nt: TGTGCCAGCAGTTACTCGAACAGGGTGGGGTATAGCAATCAGCCCCAGCATTTT
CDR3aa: CASSYSNRVGYSNQPQHF

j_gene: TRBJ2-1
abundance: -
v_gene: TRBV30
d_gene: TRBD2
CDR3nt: TGTGCCTGGAGTTCTCTGGGACTAGCGGGAGTTTTATCCTACAATGAGCAGTTCTTC
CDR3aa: CAWSSLGLAGVLSYNEQFF

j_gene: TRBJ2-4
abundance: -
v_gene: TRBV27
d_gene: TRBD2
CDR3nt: TGTGCCAGCAGTTTGCGGGGACTAGCGGGAGGGGATCTTGGCAAAAACATTCAGTACTTC
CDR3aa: CASSLRGLAGGDLGKNIQYF

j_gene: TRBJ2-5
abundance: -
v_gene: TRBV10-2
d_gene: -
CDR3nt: TGCGCCAGCAGTGAGTCGGGTAGCCAAGAGACCCAGTACTTC
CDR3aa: CASSESGSQETQYF

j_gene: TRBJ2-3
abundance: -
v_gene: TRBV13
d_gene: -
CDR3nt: TGTGCCAGCAGCTCCCGGTCCGGGCTGCACACAGATACGCAGTATTTT
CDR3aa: CASSSRSGLHTDTQYF

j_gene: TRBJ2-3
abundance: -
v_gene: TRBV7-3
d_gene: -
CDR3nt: TGTGCCAGCAGCTTAAGGGCCCGGTCCCCAGATACGCAGTATTTT
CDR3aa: CASSLRARSPDTQYF

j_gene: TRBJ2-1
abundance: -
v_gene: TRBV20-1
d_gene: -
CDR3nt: TGCAGTGCTAGCGAGACGATCTACAATGAGCAGTTCTTC
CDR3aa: CSASETIYNEQFF

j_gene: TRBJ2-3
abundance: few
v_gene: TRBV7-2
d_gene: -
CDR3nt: TGTGCCAGCAGCGTCAACGGGGGGCGCGTATATACGCAGTATTTT
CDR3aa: CASSVNGGRVYTQYF

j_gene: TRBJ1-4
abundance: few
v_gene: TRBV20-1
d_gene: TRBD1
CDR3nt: TGCAGTGCTCCCCGGACAGGGGAGAAAGAACTGTTTTTT
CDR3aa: CSAPRTGEKELFF

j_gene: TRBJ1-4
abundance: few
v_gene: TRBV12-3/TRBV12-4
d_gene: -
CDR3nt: TGTGCCAGCAGGGGGGGTTATAATGAAAAACTGTTTTTT
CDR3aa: CASRGGYNEKLFF

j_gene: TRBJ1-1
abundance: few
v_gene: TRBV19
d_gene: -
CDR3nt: TGTGCCACCAGCTTGACTAGGAACACTGAAGCTTTCTTT
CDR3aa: CATSLTRNTEAFF